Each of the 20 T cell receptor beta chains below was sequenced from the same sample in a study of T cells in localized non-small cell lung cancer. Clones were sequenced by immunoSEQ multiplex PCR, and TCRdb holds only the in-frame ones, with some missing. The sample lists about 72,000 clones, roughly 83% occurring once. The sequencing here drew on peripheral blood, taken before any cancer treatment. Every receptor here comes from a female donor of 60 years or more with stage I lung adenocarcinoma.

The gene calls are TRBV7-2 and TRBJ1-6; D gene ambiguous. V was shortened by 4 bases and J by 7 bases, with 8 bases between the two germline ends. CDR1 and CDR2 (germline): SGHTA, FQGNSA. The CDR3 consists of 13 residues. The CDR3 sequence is CASSSASNSPLHF. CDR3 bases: TGTGCCAGCAGCTCTGCCTCCAATTCACCCCTCCACTTT.

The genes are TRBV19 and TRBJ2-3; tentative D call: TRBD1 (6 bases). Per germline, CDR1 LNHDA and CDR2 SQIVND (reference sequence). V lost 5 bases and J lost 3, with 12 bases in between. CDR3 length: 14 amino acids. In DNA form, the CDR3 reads TGTGCCAGTAGTTCTCAACAGGGAACAGATACGCAGTATTTT. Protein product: CASSSQQGTDTQYF.

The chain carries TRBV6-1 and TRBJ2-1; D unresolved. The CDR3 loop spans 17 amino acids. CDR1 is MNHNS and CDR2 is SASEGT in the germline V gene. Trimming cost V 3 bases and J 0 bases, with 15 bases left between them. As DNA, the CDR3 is TGTGCCAGCAGTGACGGGCCCCGAGGAAGCTCCTACAATGAGCAGTTCTTC. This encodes CASSDGPRGSSYNEQFF.

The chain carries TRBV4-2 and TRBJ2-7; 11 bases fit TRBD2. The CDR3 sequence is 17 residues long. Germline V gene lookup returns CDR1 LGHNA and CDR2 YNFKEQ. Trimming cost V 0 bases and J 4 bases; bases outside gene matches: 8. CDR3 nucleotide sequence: TGTGCCAGCAGCCAAGATTTTACTAGCGGGGGCTATTACGAGCAGTACTTC. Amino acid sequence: CASSQDFTSGGYYEQYF.

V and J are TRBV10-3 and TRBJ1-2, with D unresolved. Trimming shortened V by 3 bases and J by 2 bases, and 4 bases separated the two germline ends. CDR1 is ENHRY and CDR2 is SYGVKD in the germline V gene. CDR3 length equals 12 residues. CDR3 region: CAISDRNYGYTF. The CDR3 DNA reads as TGTGCCATCAGTGACAGAAACTATGGCTACACCTTC.

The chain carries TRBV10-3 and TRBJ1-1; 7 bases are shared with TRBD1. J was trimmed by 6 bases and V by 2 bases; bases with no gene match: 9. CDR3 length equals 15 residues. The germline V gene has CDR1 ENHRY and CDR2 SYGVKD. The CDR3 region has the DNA TGTGCCATCAGTGAGAACAGGGGAAGTTTCGCTGAAGCTTTCTTT. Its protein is CAISENRGSFAEAFF.

DNA of the CDR3: TGTGCCAGCAGCCAAGACTTTAGCGTGAACACTGAAGCTTTCTTT. It codes for CASSQDFSVNTEAFF. J is TRBJ1-1 and V is TRBV14; D gene uncertain. V was clipped by 0 bases and J by 0 bases, with 8 bases between them. Germline V gene sequence: CDR1 SGHDN, CDR2 FVKESK. This CDR3 comprises 15 residues.

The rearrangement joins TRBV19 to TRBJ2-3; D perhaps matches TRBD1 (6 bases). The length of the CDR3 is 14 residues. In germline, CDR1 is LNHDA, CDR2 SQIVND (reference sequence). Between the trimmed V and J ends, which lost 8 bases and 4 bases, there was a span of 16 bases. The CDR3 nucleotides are TGTGCCAGTGGTGTAGGGGGAGTAGCAGATACGCAGTATTTT. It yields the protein CASGVGGVADTQYF.

This chain's CDR3 is CSVKGQSNEQFF. Here the CDR3 DNA reads TGCAGCGTTAAGGGACAATCCAATGAGCAGTTCTTC. V usage is TRBV29-1 and J usage is TRBJ2-1; TRBD1 is a possible D gene (6 bases). Trimming stripped 5 bases from V and 6 bases from J, with 11 bases between. Germline CDR1 is SQVTM and CDR2 is ANQGSEA. The CDR3 loop spans 12 amino acids.

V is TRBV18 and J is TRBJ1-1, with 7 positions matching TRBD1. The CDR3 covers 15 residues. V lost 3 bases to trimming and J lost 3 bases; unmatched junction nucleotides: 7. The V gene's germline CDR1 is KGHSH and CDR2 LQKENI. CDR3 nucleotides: TGTGCCAGCTCACCTAAGACAGGGACGGACACTGAAGCTTTCTTT. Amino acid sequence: CASSPKTGTDTEAFF.

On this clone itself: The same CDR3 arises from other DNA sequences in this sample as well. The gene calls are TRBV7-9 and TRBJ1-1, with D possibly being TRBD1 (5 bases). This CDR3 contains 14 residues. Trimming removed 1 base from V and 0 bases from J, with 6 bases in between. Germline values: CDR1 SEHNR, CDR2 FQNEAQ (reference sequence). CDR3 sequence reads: CASSLGQMNTEAFF. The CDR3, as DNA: TGTGCCAGCAGCTTAGGACAGATGAACACTGAAGCTTTCTTT.

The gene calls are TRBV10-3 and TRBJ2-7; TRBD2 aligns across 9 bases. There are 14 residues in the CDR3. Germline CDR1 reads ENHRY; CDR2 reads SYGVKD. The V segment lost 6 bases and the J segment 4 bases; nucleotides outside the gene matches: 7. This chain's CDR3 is CAIRRAGGRYEQYF. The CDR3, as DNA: TGTGCCATCAGGCGAGCGGGAGGTAGATACGAGCAGTACTTC.

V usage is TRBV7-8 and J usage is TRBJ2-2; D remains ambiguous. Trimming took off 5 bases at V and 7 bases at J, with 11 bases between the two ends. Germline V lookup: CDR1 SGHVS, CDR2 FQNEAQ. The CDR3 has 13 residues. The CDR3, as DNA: TGTGCCAGCAGCCCGCCGACGGACGGGGAGCTGTTTTTT. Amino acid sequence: CASSPPTDGELFF.

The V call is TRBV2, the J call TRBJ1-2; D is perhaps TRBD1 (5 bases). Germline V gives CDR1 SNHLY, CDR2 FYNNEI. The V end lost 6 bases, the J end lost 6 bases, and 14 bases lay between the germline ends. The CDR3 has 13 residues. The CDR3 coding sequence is TGTGCCAGCAGCTCTCGCAGGGCCGATGGCTACACCTTC. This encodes CASSSRRADGYTF.

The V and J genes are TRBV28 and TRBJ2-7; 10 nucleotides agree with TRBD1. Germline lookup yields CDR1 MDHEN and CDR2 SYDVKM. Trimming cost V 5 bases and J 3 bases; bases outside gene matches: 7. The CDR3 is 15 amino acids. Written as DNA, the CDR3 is TGTGCCAGCAGTGGGGGTGACAGGGGGCTCTACGAGCAGTACTTC. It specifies CASSGGDRGLYEQYF.

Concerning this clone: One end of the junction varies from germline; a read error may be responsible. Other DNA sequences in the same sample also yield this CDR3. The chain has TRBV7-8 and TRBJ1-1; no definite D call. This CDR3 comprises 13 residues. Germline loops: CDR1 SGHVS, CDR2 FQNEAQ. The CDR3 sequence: CASSPRRDTEAFF. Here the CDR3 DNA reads TGTGCCAGCAGCCCCCGGCGCGACACTGAAGCCTTCTTT. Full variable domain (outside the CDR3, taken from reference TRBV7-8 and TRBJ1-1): GAGVSQSPRYKVAKRGQDVALRCDPISGHVSLFWYQQALGQGPEFLTYFQNEAQLDKSGLPSDRFFAERPEGSVSTLKIQRTQQEDSAVYLCASSPRRDTEAFFGQGTRLTVV.

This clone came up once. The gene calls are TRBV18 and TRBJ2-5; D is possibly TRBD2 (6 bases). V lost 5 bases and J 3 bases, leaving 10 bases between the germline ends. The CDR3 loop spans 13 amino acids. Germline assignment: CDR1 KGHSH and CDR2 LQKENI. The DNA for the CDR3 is TGTGCCAGCTCATTAACGGGGGAAGAGACCCAGTACTTC. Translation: CASSLTGEETQYF.

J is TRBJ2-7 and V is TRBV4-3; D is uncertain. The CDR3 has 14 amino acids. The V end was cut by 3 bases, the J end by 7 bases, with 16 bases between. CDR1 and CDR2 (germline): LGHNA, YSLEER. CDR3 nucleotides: TGCGCCAGCAGCCACTCGTTAAATTCTGGGGAGCAGTACTTC. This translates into CASSHSLNSGEQYF.

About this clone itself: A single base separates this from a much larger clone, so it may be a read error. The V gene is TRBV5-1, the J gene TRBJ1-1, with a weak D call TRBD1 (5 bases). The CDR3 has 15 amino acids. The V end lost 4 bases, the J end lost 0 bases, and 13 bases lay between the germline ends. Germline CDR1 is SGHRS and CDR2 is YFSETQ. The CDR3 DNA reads TGCGCCAGCAGCACGGGACGGCTATTGAACACTGAAGCTTTCTTT. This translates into CASSTGRLLNTEAFF.

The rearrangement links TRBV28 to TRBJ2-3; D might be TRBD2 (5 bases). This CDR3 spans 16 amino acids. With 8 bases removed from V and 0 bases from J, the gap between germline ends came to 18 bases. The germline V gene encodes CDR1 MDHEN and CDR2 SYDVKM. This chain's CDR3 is CASSGWAGGSTDTQYF. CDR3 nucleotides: TGTGCCAGCTCGGGTTGGGCAGGCGGGAGCACAGATACGCAGTATTTT.